The 32 T cell receptor beta chains below all came from one sample that was sequenced in a study of OX40 agonist ivuxolimab in advanced cancers. Profiled with immunoSEQ multiplex PCR; TCRdb holds only in-frame clones, not every one. The sample records around 74,000 clones, roughly 89% being singletons. This sample comprised CD4+ or CD8+ T cells sorted from blood, obtained in a trial of the OX40 agonist ivuxolimab. Receptors were obtained from an adult with an advanced solid tumor such as melanoma, head and neck, liver or kidney cancer.

The J gene is TRBJ2-6, the V gene TRBV2; D perhaps matches TRBD1 (6 bases). CDR3 length equals 15 residues. Trimming shortened V by 4 bases and J by 0 bases, and 7 bases separated the two germline ends. Looked up from germline, CDR1 is SNHLY and CDR2 is FYNNEI. In nucleotides, the CDR3 is TGTGCCAGCAGTGTCAGGGGCTCTGGGGCCAACGTCCTGACTTTC. Its protein is CASSVRGSGANVLTF.

The table lists this clone with a count of one. The J gene is TRBJ1-5, the V gene TRBV19; perhaps TRBD1 as D (6 bases). The V gene lost 0 bases and the J gene lost 3 bases, with 12 bases spanning the gap. CDR1 and CDR2 from the germline V gene are LNHDA and SQIVND (reference sequence). The CDR3 runs 16 residues. CDR3 in amino acids: CASSIEGAGDNQPQHF. CDR3 bases: TGTGCCAGTAGTATAGAAGGGGCAGGGGACAATCAGCCCCAGCATTTT. Full variable domain (remainder filled in from reference TRBV19 and TRBJ1-5): DGGITQSPKYLFRKEGQNVTLSCEQNLNHDAMYWYRQDPGQGLRLIYYSQIVNDFQKGDIAEGYSVSREKKESFPLTVTSAQKNPTAFYLCASSIEGAGDNQPQHFGDGTRLSIL.

A single count supports this clone. V and J are TRBV6-1 and TRBJ2-7; D is undetermined. V gave up 1 base and J gave up 3 bases, with 7 bases separating them. CDR3 length equals 13 residues. Germline values: CDR1 MNHNS, CDR2 SASEGT. The CDR3 DNA sequence: TGTGCCAGCAGTGAAGGAACCAGCTACGAGCAGTACTTC. It yields the protein CASSEGTSYEQYF.

The chain has TRBV15 and TRBJ1-5, with D possibly TRBD1 on 6 matching bases. Trimming took 0 bases from V and 3 from J, leaving 15 bases between them. Germline V lookup: CDR1 LNHNV, CDR2 YYDKDF (reference sequence). The CDR3 is 17 residues long. CDR3 bases: TGTGCCACCAGCAGAGATTCCCTGGGGGCCTTCAATCAGCCCCAGCATTTT. It yields the protein CATSRDSLGAFNQPQHF.

The V call is TRBV6-5, the J call TRBJ1-5; D is ambiguous. This CDR3 spans 14 amino acids. V lost 6 bases, J lost 0 bases, and 9 bases lay in between. Germline V gene sequence: CDR1 MNHEY, CDR2 SVGAGI. DNA of the CDR3: TGTGCCAGCAGAGGATCTCCTAGCAATCAGCCCCAGCATTTT. Its protein is CASRGSPSNQPQHF.

V gene TRBV5-1 combines with J gene TRBJ2-5; possibly TRBD1 for D (5 bases). The CDR3 consists of 14 residues. Between the trimmed V and J ends, which lost 3 bases and 3 bases, there was a span of 12 bases. The germline CDR1 and CDR2 sequences are SGHRS and YFSETQ. Here the CDR3 reads CASSSNVGEETQYF. The CDR3 coding sequence is TGCGCCAGCAGCTCCAACGTAGGGGAAGAGACCCAGTACTTC. Full variable domain (rest looked up from reference TRBV5-1 and TRBJ2-5): KAGVTQTPRYLIKTRGQQVTLSCSPISGHRSVSWYQQTPGQGLQFLFEYFSETQRNKGNFPGRFSGRQFSNSRSEMNVSTLELGDSALYLCASSSNVGEETQYFGPGTRLLVL.

The gene calls are TRBV7-6 and TRBJ1-4; maybe TRBD1 (5 bases). This CDR3 spans 16 amino acids. V lost 0 bases and J 4 bases, leaving 12 bases between the germline ends. Germline values: CDR1 SGHVS, CDR2 FNYEAQ. The CDR3 sequence: CASSLALRGGNEKLFF. CDR3 nucleotide sequence: TGTGCCAGCAGCTTAGCGCTTCGGGGCGGTAATGAAAAACTGTTTTTT.

The gene calls are TRBV5-1 and TRBJ2-5; D unresolved. The CDR3 runs 14 residues. Germline lookup yields CDR1 SGHRS and CDR2 YFSETQ. Deletions cut 6 bases from V and 2 bases from J, with 14 bases between. CDR3 sequence: CASTPGVGQETQYF. CDR3 coding DNA: TGCGCCAGCACCCCAGGAGTCGGGCAAGAGACCCAGTACTTC.

This chain uses TRBV2 with TRBJ1-2; D gene ambiguous. The CDR3 is 14 residues long. Between the trimmed V and J ends, which lost 2 bases and 2 bases, there was a span of 9 bases. Germline V lookup: CDR1 SNHLY, CDR2 FYNNEI. The CDR3 here is CASSEMAVNYGYTF. Written as DNA, the CDR3 is TGTGCCAGCAGTGAAATGGCGGTAAACTATGGCTACACCTTC.

J is TRBJ2-2 and V is TRBV9, with 9 positions matching TRBD2. The ends lost 4 bases at V and 4 bases at J; junction bases unmatched: 11. The CDR3 runs 17 residues. Germline CDR1 SGDLS, CDR2 YYNGEE. The CDR3 here is CASSPPRREGGTGELFF. CDR3 DNA sequence: TGTGCCAGCAGCCCCCCTAGGCGGGAGGGCGGCACCGGGGAGCTGTTTTTT.

The chain employs TRBV19 and TRBJ2-2; no reliable D call. Germline values: CDR1 LNHDA, CDR2 SQIVND (reference sequence). The CDR3 runs to 14 residues. V was pared by 6 bases and J by 4 bases, with 12 bases between. The CDR3 sequence is CASRWQPLTGELFF. CDR3 DNA: TGTGCCAGTAGATGGCAACCACTCACCGGGGAGCTGTTTTTT. The full variable domain, in which reference TRBV19 and TRBJ2-2 provide the parts outside the CDR3, is DGGITQSPKYLFRKEGQNVTLSCEQNLNHDAMYWYRQDPGQGLRLIYYSQIVNDFQKGDIAEGYSVSREKKESFPLTVTSAQKNPTAFYLCASRWQPLTGELFFGEGSRLTVL.

The chain links TRBV5-1 to TRBJ2-5; D gene ambiguous. The germline V and J ends were trimmed by 1 base and 1 base, with 5 bases remaining between them. This CDR3 contains 13 residues. Germline V gene lookup returns CDR1 SGHRS and CDR2 YFSETQ. The CDR3: CASSLQTQETQYF. The CDR3 DNA is TGCGCCAGCAGCTTGCAGACCCAAGAGACCCAGTACTTC.

The chain couples TRBV4-1 to TRBJ1-1; D is possibly TRBD1 (6 bases). The CDR3 runs 15 residues. Germline V CDR1 and CDR2: MGHRA, YSYEKL. Between the trimmed V and J ends, which lost 3 bases and 3 bases, there was a span of 14 bases. The CDR3 nucleotides are TGCGCCAGCAGCCAGGGACGTGAGGGGGACACTGAAGCTTTCTTT. This translates into CASSQGREGDTEAFF.

CDR3 DNA: TGCAGCGCCGGCGGCTCACCCCTAGATACGCAGTATTTT. Protein sequence: CSAGGSPLDTQYF. V is TRBV29-1 and J is TRBJ2-3; unclear D gene. Trimming removed 7 bases at V and 5 bases at J, with 16 bases between. Germline-derived CDR1 and CDR2 are SQVTM and ANQGSEA. The CDR3 loop spans 13 amino acids.

This clone was recorded once. This chain links TRBV14 with TRBJ2-3; 12 nucleotides agree with TRBD2. CDR1 is SGHDN, CDR2 FVKESK, per germline. The CDR3 totals 13 residues. Trimming removed 5 bases from V and 14 bases from J; junction bases left unmatched: 8. The CDR3 region is CASSIGLAGTSYF. The CDR3 DNA sequence: TGTGCCAGCAGCATTGGACTAGCGGGGACCTCGTATTTT.

The V gene is TRBV5-4, the J gene TRBJ2-5; TRBD2 aligns across 8 bases. The CDR3 extends over 14 amino acids. V shed 4 bases and J 3 bases; nucleotides not matched to a gene: 5. Germline CDR1 SGHNT, CDR2 YYREEE (reference sequence). CDR3 coding DNA: TGTGCCAGCAGCACGAGCGGGGGCGAAGAGACCCAGTACTTC. Its protein product is CASSTSGGEETQYF.

The chain couples TRBV7-9 to TRBJ1-1, with a possible D match to TRBD1 (5 bases). The CDR3 is 14 amino acids. V dropped 6 bases and J dropped 4 bases, with 15 bases sitting between them. The germline V gene encodes CDR1 SEHNR and CDR2 FQNEAQ (reference sequence). CDR3 protein: CASRRGTARTEAFF. In DNA, the CDR3 is TGTGCCAGCAGACGGGGCACCGCCCGCACTGAAGCTTTCTTT.

V is TRBV7-2 and J is TRBJ1-2; D not resolved. The CDR3 is made up of 14 amino acids. Trimming pared 5 bases from V and 4 bases from J, leaving 14 bases between. Germline V gene data show CDR1 as SGHTA and CDR2 as FQGNSA. The CDR3 here is CASSPGYGFYGYTF. In DNA form, the CDR3 reads TGTGCCAGCAGCCCCGGCTACGGGTTCTATGGCTACACCTTC. Supplemented by reference TRBV7-2 and TRBJ1-2, the full variable domain reads GAGVSQSPSNKVTEKGKDVELRCDPISGHTALYWYRQSLGQGLEFLIYFQGNSAPDKSGLPSDRFSAERTGGSVSTLTIQRTQQEDSAVYLCASSPGYGFYGYTFGSGTRLTVV.

This chain uses TRBV6-1 with TRBJ1-2; 8 nucleotides agree with TRBD1. The CDR3 length is 14 residues. Germline CDR1 is MNHNS and CDR2 is SASEGT. The trim removed 10 bases at V and 5 bases at J, leaving 12 bases unmatched. CDR3 loop: CATETGGRAYGYTF. For the CDR3, the DNA is TGTGCCACCGAAACAGGGGGACGGGCTTATGGCTACACCTTC.

V usage is TRBV5-4 and J usage is TRBJ1-4; D not certain. Trimming left V 2 bases short and J 8 bases short, with 13 bases between. The CDR3 consists of 14 residues. The germline V gene has CDR1 SGHNT and CDR2 YYREEE (reference sequence). This chain's CDR3 is CASSFFQRSEKLFF. The DNA for the CDR3 is TGTGCCAGCAGCTTTTTCCAGAGATCGGAAAAACTGTTTTTT. Looking up the rest from reference TRBV5-4 and TRBJ1-4 gives the full variable domain: ETGVTQSPTHLIKTRGQQVTLRCSSQSGHNTVSWYQQALGQGPQFIFQYYREEENGRGNFPPRFSGLQFPNYSSELNVNALELDDSALYLCASSFFQRSEKLFFGSGTQLSVL.

The gene calls are TRBV7-2 and TRBJ1-1; 7 bases agree with TRBD1. The CDR3 extends over 16 amino acids. The V and J ends lost 5 bases and 0 bases, in that order; junction bases with no gene match: 9. Germline lookup yields CDR1 SGHTA and CDR2 FQGNSA. CDR3 DNA sequence: TGTGCCAGCAGCCCCCGGACAGGCGCCATGAACACTGAAGCTTTCTTT. It yields the protein CASSPRTGAMNTEAFF.

The genes are TRBV5-1 and TRBJ2-3, with TRBD2 matching over 13 bases. The CDR3 is made up of 17 amino acids. Losses at the gene ends were 4 bases for V and 3 bases for J; bases not matched to a gene: 8. CDR1 is SGHRS, CDR2 YFSETQ, per germline. CDR3 bases: TGCGCCAGCAGCCCCAAACGGACTAGCGGGAGTACAGATACGCAGTATTTT. Its translation: CASSPKRTSGSTDTQYF. The full variable domain, its missing parts supplied by reference TRBV5-1 and TRBJ2-3, is KAGVTQTPRYLIKTRGQQVTLSCSPISGHRSVSWYQQTPGQGLQFLFEYFSETQRNKGNFPGRFSGRQFSNSRSEMNVSTLELGDSALYLCASSPKRTSGSTDTQYFGPGTRLTVL.

A few counts support this clone. The V and J genes are TRBV5-8 and TRBJ2-4; TRBD1 aligns across 9 bases. V was clipped by 4 bases and J by 5 bases; unmatched bases: 10. The germline V gene encodes CDR1 SGHTS and CDR2 YDEGEE. The CDR3 length is 16 residues. CDR3: CASSPALTGGENIQYF. The CDR3 nucleotides read TGTGCCAGCAGCCCAGCCTTGACAGGGGGAGAAAACATTCAGTACTTC.

The chain is built from TRBV6-6 and TRBJ2-2; 7 nucleotides match TRBD1. The CDR3 length is 16 residues. Unmatched junction bases numbered 8, after V lost 5 bases and J lost 2 bases. CDR1 MNHNY and CDR2 SVGAGI come from the germline V gene (reference sequence). CDR3 in amino acids: CASSLRDRDNTGELFF. The CDR3 DNA reads TGTGCCAGCAGTCTCCGGGACAGAGACAACACCGGGGAGCTGTTTTTT.

The CDR3 loop is CASSPSQANVLTF. In DNA, the CDR3 is TGTGCCAGCAGTCCCTCCCAAGCCAACGTCCTGACTTTC. The chain has TRBV6-5 and TRBJ2-6; D call uncertain. CDR1 is MNHEY and CDR2 is SVGAGI in the germline V gene. The CDR3 has 13 residues. Trimming left V 5 bases short and J 7 bases short, with 9 bases between.

In its sample, this clone was seen once. This chain uses TRBV19 with TRBJ2-1, with TRBD1 matching 12 bases. There are 15 residues in the CDR3. CDR1 and CDR2 (germline): LNHDA, SQIVND (reference sequence). V lost 5 bases and J lost 7; bases outside the gene matches: 6. DNA of the CDR3: TGTGCCAGTAGTCCCGGGGGACAGGGGGCGAATGAGCAGTTCTTC. This gives the protein CASSPGGQGANEQFF.

This chain uses TRBV18 with TRBJ1-1, with D possibly being TRBD1 (5 bases). The length of the CDR3 is 16 residues. Trimming stripped 6 bases from V and 4 bases from J, with 21 bases between. Per the germline V gene, CDR1 is KGHSH and CDR2 is LQKENI. CDR3 DNA: TGTGCCAGCTCGTCCGGGACTCTTGGGTTGGGCACTGAAGCTTTCTTT. Translating gives CASSSGTLGLGTEAFF.

This chain joins TRBV6-1 and TRBJ1-1; no clear D. The ends were cut back, 6 bases at V and 1 base at J, with 9 bases in the middle. The CDR3 runs to 13 residues. Germline CDR1 reads MNHNS; CDR2 reads SASEGT. The CDR3 DNA sequence: TGTGCCAGCAGCTTGACTGAGAACACTGAAGCTTTCTTT. It codes for CASSLTENTEAFF.

CDR3 amino acids: CASSPVYLNTIYF. The CDR3 nucleotides are TGTGCCAGCAGTCCCGTGTACCTCAACACCATATATTTT. This chain joins TRBV28 and TRBJ1-3, with no clear D. The CDR3 spans 13 residues. V lost 5 bases to trimming and J lost 7 bases, with 12 bases between them. Germline lookup yields CDR1 MDHEN and CDR2 SYDVKM.

The J gene is TRBJ2-4, the V gene TRBV19; D may correspond to TRBD1 or TRBD2 (7 bases each). Germline CDR1 reads LNHDA; CDR2 reads SQIVND (reference sequence). CDR3 length equals 17 residues. Trimming took off 2 bases at V and 5 bases at J, with 19 bases between the two ends. The DNA for the CDR3 is TGTGCCAGTAGTATAAGCTCAGGGGGGGCGGTTCAAAACATTCAGTACTTC. Amino acid sequence: CASSISSGGAVQNIQYF.

CDR3 sequence (DNA): TGCGCCAGCAGCCGAGGGACAGGGACGGTGAACACTGAAGCTTTCTTT. This codes for CASSRGTGTVNTEAFF. The rearrangement joins TRBV4-1 to TRBJ1-1, with TRBD1 identical over 9 bases. This CDR3 has 16 amino acids. CDR1 MGHRA and CDR2 YSYEKL come from the germline V gene. V was clipped by 4 bases and J by 0 bases; unmatched bases: 6.

The chain has TRBV19 and TRBJ1-4; maybe TRBD1 (6 bases). Germline V gene sequence: CDR1 LNHDA, CDR2 SQIVND (reference sequence). CDR3 length equals 16 residues. The V end was cut by 6 bases, the J end by 0 bases, with 14 bases between. The CDR3 coding sequence is TGTGCCAGTAGGGCCCGGGACACCGCAACTAATGAAAAACTGTTTTTT. Translated, it gives CASRARDTATNEKLFF.